This T cell receptor beta chain is from a study of T cells in Graves' hyperthyroidism and ophthalmopathy. Study-level results: Blood shared most expanded thyroid clonotypes above 0.001.

It was 10 ml of fresh peripheral blood that supplied the PBMCs. This clonotype occurred many times. No antigen is known for it. V was trimmed by 3 bases and J by 4 bases, leaving 12 bases between them. CDR3 length: 15 amino acids. CDR1 MNHEY and CDR2 SMNVEV come from the germline V gene (reference sequence). RNA transcripts provided the source from which TCR beta CDR3 regions were amplified. First-round RT-PCR of the TCR CDR3 relied on the HTBI primer set. TCRdb re-analysed the multiplex PCR reads in MiXCR, keeping a single row per CDR3 protein. The sample records about half a million distinct CDR3 sequences, nearly 20% being singletons.

Sample: blood. The chain carries TRBV27 and TRBJ2-2, with no clear D. The TCR comes from a middle-aged man with Graves' ophthalmopathy. The DNA of the CDR3 is TGTGCCAGCAGTTTTCTCCCAGGTGGCACCGGGGAGCTGTTTTTT. This sequence encodes CASSFLPGGTGELFF.